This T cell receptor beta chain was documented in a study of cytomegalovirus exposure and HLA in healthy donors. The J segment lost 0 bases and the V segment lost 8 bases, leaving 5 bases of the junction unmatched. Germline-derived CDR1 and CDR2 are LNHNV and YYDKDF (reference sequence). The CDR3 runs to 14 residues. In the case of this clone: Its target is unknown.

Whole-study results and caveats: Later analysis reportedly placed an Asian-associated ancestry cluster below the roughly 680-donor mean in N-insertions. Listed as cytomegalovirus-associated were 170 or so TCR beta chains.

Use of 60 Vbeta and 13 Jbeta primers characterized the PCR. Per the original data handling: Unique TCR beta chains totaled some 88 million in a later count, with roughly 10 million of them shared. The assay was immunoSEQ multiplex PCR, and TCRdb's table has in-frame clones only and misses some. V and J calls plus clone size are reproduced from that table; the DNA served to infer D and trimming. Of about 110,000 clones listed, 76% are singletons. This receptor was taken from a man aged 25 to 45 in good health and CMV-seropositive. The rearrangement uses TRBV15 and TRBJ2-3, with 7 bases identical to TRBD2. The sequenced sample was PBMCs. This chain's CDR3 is CATYGLDSTDTQYF. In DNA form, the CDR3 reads TGTGCCACCTACGGACTAGATAGCACAGATACGCAGTATTTT. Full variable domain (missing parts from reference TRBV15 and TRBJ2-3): DAMVIQNPRYQVTQFGKPVTLSCSQTLNHNVMYWYQQKSSQAPKLLFHYYDKDFNNEADTPDNFQSRRPNTSFCFLDIRSPGLGDTAMYLCATYGLDSTDTQYFGPGTRLTVL.